This entry lists 26 T cell receptor beta chains sequenced from one sample in a study of blood T cells in healthy people across ages. A second PCR of 7 to 11 cycles used a sample-barcoded 5' primer and a J-beta primer mix. MiXCR, run by TCRdb on the 5' RACE reads, gives a single entry per CDR3 protein. The data hold 600,000 to 1,000,000 distinct CDR3 sequences, with more than 20% observed a single time. Separately, the same data were catalogued under a study of T cells of mothers and their children.

The sample taken for sequencing was blood. Receptors were obtained from a boy aged 5 to 17 in good health.

The genes are TRBV29-1 and TRBJ2-7; D might be TRBD2 (5 bases). V shed 3 bases and J shed 6 bases, with 12 bases lying between them. Germline V gene sequence: CDR1 SQVTM, CDR2 ANQGSEA. The CDR3 contains 12 residues. CDR3 in DNA: TGCAGCGTTGATATGGGAGCGGCCGAGCAGTACTTC. It is translated as CSVDMGAAEQYF.

A few counts support this clonotype. The genes are TRBV29-1 and TRBJ2-7; D is unresolved. Germline V CDR1 and CDR2: SQVTM, ANQGSEA. Trimming removed 6 bases at V and 2 bases at J, with 14 bases between. The CDR3 contains 13 residues. The chain's CDR3 is CSVVETAAYEQYF. CDR3 sequence (DNA): TGCAGCGTGGTTGAGACGGCCGCCTACGAGCAGTACTTC.

The sample holds a few counts of this clonotype. The J gene is TRBJ2-5, the V gene TRBV13; TRBD1 matches 9 bases. Germline-derived CDR1 and CDR2 are PRHDT and FYEKMQ (reference sequence). The CDR3 is 16 amino acids. V shed 5 bases and J 5 bases; nucleotides not matched to a gene: 12. The chain's CDR3 is CASSRSRDRATETQYF. The CDR3 DNA follows: TGTGCCAGCAGCCGATCACGGGACAGGGCGACGGAGACCCAGTACTTC. The full variable domain, completed using reference TRBV13 and TRBJ2-5, is AAGVIQSPRHLIKEKRETATLKCYPIPRHDTVYWYQQGPGQDPQFLISFYEKMQSDKGSIPDRFSAQQFSDYHSELNMSSLELGDSALYFCASSRSRDRATETQYFGPGTRLLVL.

The V gene is TRBV24-1, the J gene TRBJ2-1; possibly TRBD1 for D (6 bases). Germline CDR1 and CDR2: KGHDR and SFDVKD. The V end lost 6 bases, the J end lost 10 bases, and 18 bases lay between the germline ends. This CDR3 comprises 14 residues. The CDR3 loop reads CATSPRGLGPEQFF. Written as DNA, the CDR3 is TGTGCCACCAGTCCCAGGGGATTGGGCCCCGAGCAGTTCTTC.

This clonotype was detected ten times or more. The chain joins TRBV29-1 to TRBJ1-6; TRBD1 matches 7 bases. CDR3 length: 21 residues. Germline V gene data show CDR1 as SQVTM and CDR2 as ANQGSEA. V lost 2 bases to trimming and J lost 6 bases; unmatched junction nucleotides: 25. CDR3 sequence reads: CSVEPNKPPGGTHQPNSPLHF. In DNA form, the CDR3 reads TGCAGCGTTGAACCGAATAAGCCGCCAGGGGGGACACACCAACCTAATTCACCCCTCCACTTT.

This clonotype was detected a few times. The rearrangement uses TRBV20-1 and TRBJ2-5; D gene unclear. CDR1 and CDR2 (germline): DFQATT, SNEGSKA (reference sequence). The CDR3 sequence is 14 residues long. The ends were cut back, 1 base at V and 5 bases at J, with 14 bases in the middle. CDR3 nucleotides: TGCAGTGCTAGAGCAGACTTGCCCCAGGAGACCCAGTACTTC. Its protein is CSARADLPQETQYF.

This clonotype was picked up a small number of times. The chain recombines TRBV5-1 with TRBJ2-5; 8 nucleotides match TRBD2. The J call is uncertain, as TRBJ2-7 better fits the DNA end. CDR3 length equals 13 residues. CDR1 is SGHRS, CDR2 YFSETQ, per germline. CDR3: CASGITSGYEQYF. CDR3 bases: TGCGCCAGCGGTATCACTAGCGGATACGAGCAGTACTTC.

CDR3 coding DNA: TGTGCCATCGGCGGGAACACCGGGGAGCTGTTTTTT. It encodes CAIGGNTGELFF. The chain couples TRBV10-3 to TRBJ2-2; D remains ambiguous. The CDR3 is 12 amino acids. Trimming removed 8 bases at V and 1 base at J, with 5 bases between. Germline CDR1 ENHRY, CDR2 SYGVKD.

This clonotype was detected only a few times. CDR3 amino acids: CASSPDQGSEQYF. For the CDR3, the DNA is TGTGCCAGCAGCCCGGACCAGGGGTCCGAGCAGTACTTC. This chain connects TRBV11-2 to TRBJ2-7; D may be TRBD1 (6 bases). V was trimmed by 5 bases and J by 6 bases, leaving 14 bases between them. The CDR3 runs to 13 residues. Germline CDR1 SGHAT, CDR2 FQNNGV. Variable domain in full (rest from reference TRBV11-2 and TRBJ2-7): EAGVAQSPRYKIIEKRQSVAFWCNPISGHATLYWYQQILGQGPKLLIQFQNNGVVDDSQLPKDRFSAERLKGVDSTLKIQPAKLEDSAVYLCASSPDQGSEQYFGPGTRLTVT.

The chain uses TRBV20-1 and TRBJ2-4, with D perhaps assigned TRBD1 or TRBD2 (5 bases each). Germline V gene data show CDR1 as DFQATT and CDR2 as SNEGSKA (reference sequence). V dropped 5 bases and J dropped 1 base, with 15 bases sitting between them. This CDR3 region has 15 residues. The CDR3: CSALGAREAKNIQYF. DNA of the CDR3: TGCAGTGCTCTAGGGGCCAGGGAGGCCAAAAACATTCAGTACTTC.

This clonotype appeared many times. One end of the junction varies from germline; a read error may be responsible. V and J are TRBV6-4 and TRBJ2-6, with D perhaps matching TRBD1 (6 bases). CDR1 MRHNA and CDR2 SNTAGT come from the germline V gene. The CDR3 consists of 16 residues. CDR3 residues: CASSNSQGSGANVLTF. The CDR3 DNA reads as TGTGCCAGCAGTAACTCACAGGGCTCTGGGGCCAACGTCCTGACTTTC.

V and J are TRBV2 and TRBJ2-7; 10 bases agree with TRBD2. The ends lost 6 bases at V and 0 bases at J; junction bases unmatched: 5. The CDR3 consists of 15 residues. Germline V gives CDR1 SNHLY, CDR2 FYNNEI. This CDR3 reads CASRDSSGGSYEQYF. CDR3 nucleotide sequence: TGTGCCAGCAGGGACTCTAGCGGGGGCTCCTACGAGCAGTACTTC. Together with reference TRBV2 and TRBJ2-7, the CDR3 gives the full variable domain: EPEVTQTPSHQVTQMGQEVILRCVPISNHLYFYWYRQILGQKVEFLVSFYNNEISEKSEIFDDQFSVERPDGSNFTLKIRSTKLEDSAMYFCASRDSSGGSYEQYFGPGTRLTVT.

The rearrangement links TRBV12-3 or TRBV12-4 to TRBJ2-2; possibly TRBD2 for D (5 bases). This CDR3 has 16 amino acids. V dropped 6 bases and J dropped 5 bases, with 19 bases sitting between them. The CDR3 loop reads CASSHTRAERTGELFF. CDR3 DNA: TGTGCCAGCAGCCACACCCGGGCCGAGCGGACCGGGGAGCTGTTTTTT.

This clonotype has just a few counts. The rearrangement links TRBV29-1 to TRBJ2-5; TRBD1 agrees at 7 bases. V was pared by 4 bases and J by 4 bases, with 3 bases of the junction left unmatched. This CDR3 is built from 12 residues. Germline V gene lookup returns CDR1 SQVTM and CDR2 ANQGSEA. Written as DNA, the CDR3 is TGCAGCGTTGCGCCAGGGGGAGAGACCCAGTACTTC. Amino acid sequence: CSVAPGGETQYF.

The chain is built from TRBV4-3 and TRBJ2-2; weak D call: TRBD1 (6 bases). With 0 bases removed from V and 7 bases from J, the gap between germline ends came to 15 bases. The CDR3 has 16 amino acids. CDR1 is LGHNA, CDR2 YSLEER, per germline. The CDR3 coding sequence is TGCGCCAGCAGCCAAGATAGAGCAGGGGAAGGCGGGGAGCTGTTTTTT. It is translated as CASSQDRAGEGGELFF.

With regard to this clonotype: The junction departs from germline at one end; a sequencing error may be responsible. The chain uses TRBV6-1 and TRBJ2-4; 10 bases are shared with TRBD2. The CDR3 is 16 amino acids. CDR1 and CDR2 from the germline V gene are MNHNS and SASEGT. CDR3 nucleotide sequence: TGTGCCATCAGTGAGGCTAGCGGGAGCGCCAAAAACATTCAGTACTTC. Protein sequence: CAISEASGSAKNIQYF.

The chain recombines TRBV12-3 or TRBV12-4 with TRBJ2-2, with TRBD2 matching over 10 bases. The ends lost 8 bases at V and 4 bases at J; junction bases unmatched: 4. CDR3 length: 14 amino acids. The CDR3 nucleotides read TGTGCCAGCCCTAGCGGGGGCCCCACCGGGGAGCTGTTTTTT. It specifies CASPSGGPTGELFF.

This clonotype was seen more than once but under ten times. V is TRBV4-1 and J is TRBJ2-4, with 7 positions matching TRBD2. With V trimmed by 0 bases and J by 9 bases, 11 bases remained unmatched. Germline CDR1 reads MGHRA; CDR2 reads YSYEKL. The CDR3 has 16 amino acids. In nucleotides, the CDR3 is TGCGCCAGCAGCCAAGATACTGAGACTAGCAAGATCATTCAGTACTTC. This sequence encodes CASSQDTETSKIIQYF.

This clonotype was seen more than once but under ten times. The chain has TRBV5-1 and TRBJ2-3; D remains ambiguous. This CDR3 spans 13 amino acids. From germline, CDR1 is SGHRS and CDR2 YFSETQ. Deletions cut 4 bases from V and 6 bases from J, with 12 bases between. As DNA, the CDR3 is TGCGCCAGCAGCCAATCTAGGATGGATACGCAGTATTTT. Translated, it gives CASSQSRMDTQYF.

The chain has TRBV14 and TRBJ2-3, with D possibly matching TRBD2 (5 bases). V lost 4 bases to trimming and J lost 8 bases, with 13 bases between them. Germline V gives CDR1 SGHDN, CDR2 FVKESK. The CDR3 spans 13 residues. The CDR3 nucleotides are TGTGCCAGCAGCCCCCTACTAGAGGTTACGCAGTATTTT. Protein: CASSPLLEVTQYF.

V and J are TRBV12-3 or TRBV12-4 and TRBJ2-5, with 10 bases fitting TRBD2. The end of the DNA fits TRBJ2-7 better, so the J call may be wrong. The CDR3 covers 15 residues. The CDR3 sequence is CASSSGTSVSYEQYF. The CDR3 DNA follows: TGTGCCAGCAGTTCCGGGACTAGCGTCTCCTACGAGCAGTACTTC.

The rearrangement uses TRBV6-5 and TRBJ2-7, with D uncertain. In germline, CDR1 is MNHEY, CDR2 SVGAGI. V was shortened by 8 bases and J by 3 bases, with 14 bases between the two germline ends. The CDR3 runs 13 residues. The CDR3, as DNA: TGTGCCAGCTCCCGCGGCCCAGGCTACGAGCAGTACTTC. Protein product: CASSRGPGYEQYF.

The V gene is TRBV20-1, the J gene TRBJ1-2; maybe TRBD1 (6 bases). The CDR3 runs 14 residues. Trimming shortened V by 4 bases and J by 0 bases, and 12 bases separated the two germline ends. Per germline, CDR1 DFQATT and CDR2 SNEGSKA (reference sequence). The DNA of the CDR3 is TGCAGTGCTACCAAGGACAGCACTAACTATGGCTACACCTTC. Its protein is CSATKDSTNYGYTF.

This chain uses TRBV3-1 with TRBJ1-5; no firm D call. The CDR3 sequence is 13 residues long. The V gene's germline CDR1 is LGHDT and CDR2 YNNKEL (reference sequence). The V end was cut by 0 bases, the J end by 9 bases, with 9 bases between. This chain's CDR3 is CASSQDRVGPQHF. In DNA, the CDR3 is TGTGCCAGCAGCCAAGATAGGGTGGGGCCCCAGCATTTT.

This clonotype was seen more than once but under ten times. CDR3 DNA: TGTGCCAGCAGTTTAGCGGGAGCCCCGGGTGGATACGAGCAGTACTTC. Encoded protein: CASSLAGAPGGYEQYF. The chain combines TRBV28 with TRBJ2-5; 7 nucleotides line up with TRBD2. The J call may be wrong; the DNA end is better matched by TRBJ2-7. The CDR3 sequence is 16 residues long. Germline lookup yields CDR1 MDHEN and CDR2 SYDVKM.

This clonotype was counted many times. The chain links TRBV14 to TRBJ1-1, with 8 bases identical to TRBD1. This CDR3 has 15 residues. Germline CDR1 SGHDN, CDR2 FVKESK. J gave up 6 bases and V 0 bases, and 6 bases lay outside the gene matches. CDR3 DNA: TGTGCCAGCAGCCAAGATACCGGGGGACAGGCTGAAGCTTTCTTT. Translating it yields CASSQDTGGQAEAFF.